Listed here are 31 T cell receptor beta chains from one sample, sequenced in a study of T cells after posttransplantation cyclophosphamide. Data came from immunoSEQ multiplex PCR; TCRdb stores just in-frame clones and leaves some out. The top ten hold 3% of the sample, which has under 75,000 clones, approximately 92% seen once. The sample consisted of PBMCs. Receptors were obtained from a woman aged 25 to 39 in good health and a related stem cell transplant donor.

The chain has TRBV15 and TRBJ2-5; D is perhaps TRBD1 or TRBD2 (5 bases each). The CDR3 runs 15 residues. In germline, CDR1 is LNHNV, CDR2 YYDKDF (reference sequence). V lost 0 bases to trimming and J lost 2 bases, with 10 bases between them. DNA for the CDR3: TGTGCCACCAGCAGAGATCGGGGCAGTCAAGAGACCCAGTACTTC. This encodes CATSRDRGSQETQYF.

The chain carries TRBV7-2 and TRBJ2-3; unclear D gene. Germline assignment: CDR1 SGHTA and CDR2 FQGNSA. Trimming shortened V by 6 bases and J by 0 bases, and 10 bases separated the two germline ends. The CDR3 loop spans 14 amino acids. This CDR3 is CASSQLSSTDTQYF. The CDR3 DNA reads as TGTGCCAGCAGTCAATTGTCTAGCACAGATACGCAGTATTTT. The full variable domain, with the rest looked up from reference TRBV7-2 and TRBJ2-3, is GAGVSQSPSNKVTEKGKDVELRCDPISGHTALYWYRQSLGQGLEFLIYFQGNSAPDKSGLPSDRFSAERTGGSVSTLTIQRTQQEDSAVYLCASSQLSSTDTQYFGPGTRLTVL.

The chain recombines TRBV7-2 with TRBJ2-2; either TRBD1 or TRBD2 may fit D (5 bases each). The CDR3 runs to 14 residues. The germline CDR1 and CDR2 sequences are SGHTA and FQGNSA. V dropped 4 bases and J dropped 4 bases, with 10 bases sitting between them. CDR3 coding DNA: TGTGCCAGCAGCTGGCAAGGGACCACCGGGGAGCTGTTTTTT. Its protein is CASSWQGTTGELFF.

DNA for the CDR3: TGTGCCAGCTCACCAGTGGATACGCAGTATTTT. Its translation is CASSPVDTQYF. The chain links TRBV18 to TRBJ2-3, with D uncertain. CDR1 is KGHSH, CDR2 LQKENI, per germline. The length of the CDR3 is 11 residues. V lost 2 bases to trimming and J lost 6 bases, with 3 bases between them. Looking up the rest from reference TRBV18 and TRBJ2-3 gives the full variable domain: NAGVMQNPRHLVRRRGQEARLRCSPMKGHSHVYWYRQLPEEGLKFMVYLQKENIIDESGMPKERFSAEFPKEGPSILRIQQVVRGDSAAYFCASSPVDTQYFGPGTRLTVL.

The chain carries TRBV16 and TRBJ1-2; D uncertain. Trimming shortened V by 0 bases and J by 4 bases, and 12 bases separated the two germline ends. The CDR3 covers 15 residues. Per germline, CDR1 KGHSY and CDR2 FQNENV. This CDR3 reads CASSQSRVHRYGYTF. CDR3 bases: TGTGCCAGCAGCCAATCGCGAGTACATCGCTATGGCTACACCTTC.

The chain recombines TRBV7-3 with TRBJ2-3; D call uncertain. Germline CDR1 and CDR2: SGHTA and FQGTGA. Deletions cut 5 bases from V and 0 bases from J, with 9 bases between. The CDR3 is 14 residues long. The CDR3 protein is CASSPSSSTDTQYF. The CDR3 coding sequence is TGTGCCAGCAGCCCCTCTTCTAGCACAGATACGCAGTATTTT.

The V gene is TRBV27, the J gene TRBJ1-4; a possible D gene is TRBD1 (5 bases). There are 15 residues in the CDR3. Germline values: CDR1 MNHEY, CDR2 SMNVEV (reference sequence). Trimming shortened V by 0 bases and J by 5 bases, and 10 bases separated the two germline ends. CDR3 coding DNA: TGTGCCAGCAGTTTATCGCCAGGGTTGAATGAAAAACTGTTTTTT. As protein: CASSLSPGLNEKLFF.

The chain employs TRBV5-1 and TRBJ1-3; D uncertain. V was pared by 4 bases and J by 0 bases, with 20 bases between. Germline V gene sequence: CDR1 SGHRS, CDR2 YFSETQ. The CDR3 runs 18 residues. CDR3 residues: CASSVTPGGLSSGNTIYF. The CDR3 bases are TGCGCCAGCAGCGTCACCCCGGGAGGCCTTAGCTCTGGAAACACCATATATTTT.

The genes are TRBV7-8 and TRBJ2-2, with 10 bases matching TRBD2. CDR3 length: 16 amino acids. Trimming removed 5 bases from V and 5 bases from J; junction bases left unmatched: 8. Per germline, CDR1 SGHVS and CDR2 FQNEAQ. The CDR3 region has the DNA TGTGCCAGCAGCGAGCTAGCGGGGGCCATTACCGGGGAGCTGTTTTTT. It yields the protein CASSELAGAITGELFF.

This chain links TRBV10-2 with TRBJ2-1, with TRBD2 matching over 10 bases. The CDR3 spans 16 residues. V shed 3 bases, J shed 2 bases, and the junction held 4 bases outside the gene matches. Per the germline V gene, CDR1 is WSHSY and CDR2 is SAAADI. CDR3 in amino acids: CASSESGGAAYNEQFF. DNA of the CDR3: TGCGCCAGCAGTGAAAGCGGGGGGGCCGCCTACAATGAGCAGTTCTTC.

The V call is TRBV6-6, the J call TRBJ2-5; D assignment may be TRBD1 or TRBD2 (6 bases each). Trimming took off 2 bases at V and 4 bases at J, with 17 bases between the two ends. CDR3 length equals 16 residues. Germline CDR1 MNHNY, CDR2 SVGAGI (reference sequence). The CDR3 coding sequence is TGTGCCAGCAGTTACCCTACCTCCGGGGGCCGAGAGACCCAGTACTTC. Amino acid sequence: CASSYPTSGGRETQYF.

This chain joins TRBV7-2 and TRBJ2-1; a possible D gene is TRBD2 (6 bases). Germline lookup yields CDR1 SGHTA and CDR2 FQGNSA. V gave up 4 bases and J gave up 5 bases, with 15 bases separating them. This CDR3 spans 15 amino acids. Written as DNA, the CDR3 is TGTGCCAGCAGCTCGATCGGGGGTCCTAACAATGAGCAGTTCTTC. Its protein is CASSSIGGPNNEQFF. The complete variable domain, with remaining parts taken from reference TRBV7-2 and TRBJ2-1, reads GAGVSQSPSNKVTEKGKDVELRCDPISGHTALYWYRQSLGQGLEFLIYFQGNSAPDKSGLPSDRFSAERTGGSVSTLTIQRTQQEDSAVYLCASSSIGGPNNEQFFGPGTRLTVL.

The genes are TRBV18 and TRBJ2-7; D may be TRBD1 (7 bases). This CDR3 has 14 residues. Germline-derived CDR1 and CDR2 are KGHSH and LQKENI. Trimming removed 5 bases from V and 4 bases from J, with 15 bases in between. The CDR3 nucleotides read TGTGCCAGCTCATCGCGGGACAGCGGGTACGAGCAGTACTTC. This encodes CASSSRDSGYEQYF.

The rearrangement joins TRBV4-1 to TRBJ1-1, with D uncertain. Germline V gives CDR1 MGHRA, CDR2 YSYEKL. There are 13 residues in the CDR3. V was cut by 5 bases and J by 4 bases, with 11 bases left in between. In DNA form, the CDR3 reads TGCGCCAGCAGCAGGTCTGGAACCACTGAAGCTTTCTTT. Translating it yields CASSRSGTTEAFF.

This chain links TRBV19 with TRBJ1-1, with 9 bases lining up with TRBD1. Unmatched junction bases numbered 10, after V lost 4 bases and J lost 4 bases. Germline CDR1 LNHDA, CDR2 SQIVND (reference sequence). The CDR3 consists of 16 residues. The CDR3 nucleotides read TGTGCCAGTAGTACCCCCCGGACAGGGGATGGCACTGAAGCTTTCTTT. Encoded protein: CASSTPRTGDGTEAFF.

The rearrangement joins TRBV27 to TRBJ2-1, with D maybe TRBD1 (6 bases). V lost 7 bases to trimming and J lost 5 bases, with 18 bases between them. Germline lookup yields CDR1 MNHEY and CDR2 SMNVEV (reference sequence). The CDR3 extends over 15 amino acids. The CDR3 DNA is TGTGCCAGCACCATAGGGGGACCCTTAAACAATGAGCAGTTCTTC. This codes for CASTIGGPLNNEQFF.

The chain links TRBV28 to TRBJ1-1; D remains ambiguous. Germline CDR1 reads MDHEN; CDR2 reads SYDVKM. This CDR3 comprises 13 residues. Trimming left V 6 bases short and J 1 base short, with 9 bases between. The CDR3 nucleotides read TGTGCCAGCAGAGGACCGACGAACACTGAAGCTTTCTTT. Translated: CASRGPTNTEAFF. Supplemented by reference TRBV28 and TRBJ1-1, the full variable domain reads DVKVTQSSRYLVKRTGEKVFLECVQDMDHENMFWYRQDPGLGLRLIYFSYDVKMKEKGDIPEGYSVSREKKERFSLILESASTNQTSMYLCASRGPTNTEAFFGQGTRLTVV.

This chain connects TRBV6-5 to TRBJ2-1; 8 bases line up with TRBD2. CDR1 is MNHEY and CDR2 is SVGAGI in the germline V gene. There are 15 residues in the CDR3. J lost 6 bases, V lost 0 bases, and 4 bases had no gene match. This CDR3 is CASSYSSGGGNEQFF. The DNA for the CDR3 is TGTGCCAGCAGTTACTCGTCCGGGGGGGGCAATGAGCAGTTCTTC.

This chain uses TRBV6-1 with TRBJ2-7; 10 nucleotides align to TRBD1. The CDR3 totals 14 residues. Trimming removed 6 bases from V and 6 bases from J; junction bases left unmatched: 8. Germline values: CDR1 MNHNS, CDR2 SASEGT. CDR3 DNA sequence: TGTGCCAGCAGCCGACAGGGGGCAAGGGGCGAGCAGTACTTC. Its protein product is CASSRQGARGEQYF.

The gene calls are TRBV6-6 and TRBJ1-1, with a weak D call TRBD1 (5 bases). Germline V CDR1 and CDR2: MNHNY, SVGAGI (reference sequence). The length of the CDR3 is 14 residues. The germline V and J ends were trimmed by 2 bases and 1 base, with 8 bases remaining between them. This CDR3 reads CASSYRGPNTEAFF. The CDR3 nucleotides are TGTGCCAGCAGTTACAGGGGTCCGAACACTGAAGCTTTCTTT.

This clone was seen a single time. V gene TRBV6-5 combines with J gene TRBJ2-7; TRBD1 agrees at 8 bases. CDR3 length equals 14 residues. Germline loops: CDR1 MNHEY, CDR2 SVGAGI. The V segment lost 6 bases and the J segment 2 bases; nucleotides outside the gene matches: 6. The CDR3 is CASRPGQVTYEQYF. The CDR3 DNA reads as TGTGCCAGCAGGCCGGGACAGGTTACCTACGAGCAGTACTTC.

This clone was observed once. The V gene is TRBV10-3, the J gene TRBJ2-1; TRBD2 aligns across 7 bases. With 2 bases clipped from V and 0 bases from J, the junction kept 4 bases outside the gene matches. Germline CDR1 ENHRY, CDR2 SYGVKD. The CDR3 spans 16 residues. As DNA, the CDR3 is TGTGCCATCAGTGAGAACCGGGACTACTCCTACAATGAGCAGTTCTTC. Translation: CAISENRDYSYNEQFF.

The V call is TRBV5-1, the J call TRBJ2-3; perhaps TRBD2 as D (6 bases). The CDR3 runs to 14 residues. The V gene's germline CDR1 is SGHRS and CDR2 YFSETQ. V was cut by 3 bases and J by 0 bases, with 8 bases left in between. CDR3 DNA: TGCGCCAGCAGCTCGGGAGCGAGCACAGATACGCAGTATTTT. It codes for CASSSGASTDTQYF.

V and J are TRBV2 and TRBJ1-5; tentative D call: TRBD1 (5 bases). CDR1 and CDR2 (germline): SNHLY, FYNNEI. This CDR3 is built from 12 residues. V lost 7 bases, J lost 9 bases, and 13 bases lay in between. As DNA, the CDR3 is TGTGCCAGCAAGGGACTCCTAGGGCCCCAGCATTTT. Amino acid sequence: CASKGLLGPQHF.

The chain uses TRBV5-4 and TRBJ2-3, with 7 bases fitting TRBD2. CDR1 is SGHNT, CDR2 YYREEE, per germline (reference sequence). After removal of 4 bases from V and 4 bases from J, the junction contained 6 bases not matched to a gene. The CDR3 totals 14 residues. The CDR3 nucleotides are TGTGCCAGCAGCACTGGGGGGGGAGCAGATACGCAGTATTTT. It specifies CASSTGGGADTQYF.

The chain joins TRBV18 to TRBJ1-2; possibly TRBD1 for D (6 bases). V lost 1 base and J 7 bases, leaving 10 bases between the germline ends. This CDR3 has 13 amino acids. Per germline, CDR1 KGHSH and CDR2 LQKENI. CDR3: CASSPRQESGYTF. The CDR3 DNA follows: TGTGCCAGCTCACCACGACAGGAAAGTGGCTACACCTTC.

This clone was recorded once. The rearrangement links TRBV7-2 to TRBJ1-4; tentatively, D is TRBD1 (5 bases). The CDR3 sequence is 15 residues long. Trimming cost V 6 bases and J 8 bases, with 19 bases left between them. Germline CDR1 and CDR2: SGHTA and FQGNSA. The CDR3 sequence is CASRLSVGTAEKLFF. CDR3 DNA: TGTGCCAGCAGACTGAGCGTGGGGACTGCCGAAAAACTGTTTTTT.

CDR3 sequence (DNA): TGTGCCAGCAGTCGGGGGGGGCAGGCGGAATGCACCTTC. This gives the protein CASSRGGQAECTF. This chain connects TRBV27 to TRBJ1-2, with a tentative D call TRBD1 (6 bases). The CDR3 spans 13 residues. CDR1 is MNHEY, CDR2 SMNVEV, per germline (reference sequence). Trimming took off 5 bases at V and 13 bases at J, with 20 bases between the two ends.

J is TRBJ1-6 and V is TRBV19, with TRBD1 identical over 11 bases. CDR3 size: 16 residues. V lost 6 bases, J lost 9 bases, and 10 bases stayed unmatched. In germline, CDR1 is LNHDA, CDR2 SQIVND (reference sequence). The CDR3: CASSIRGQGGGSPLHF. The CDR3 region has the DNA TGTGCCAGTAGCATCCGGGGACAGGGGGGAGGTTCACCCCTCCACTTT.

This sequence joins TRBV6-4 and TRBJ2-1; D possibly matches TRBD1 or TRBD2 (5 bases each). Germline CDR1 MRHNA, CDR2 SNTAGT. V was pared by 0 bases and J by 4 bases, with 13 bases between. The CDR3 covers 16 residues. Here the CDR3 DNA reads TGTGCCAGCAGTGACTCGGGGGAGAAGACTTACAATGAGCAGTTCTTC. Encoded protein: CASSDSGEKTYNEQFF.

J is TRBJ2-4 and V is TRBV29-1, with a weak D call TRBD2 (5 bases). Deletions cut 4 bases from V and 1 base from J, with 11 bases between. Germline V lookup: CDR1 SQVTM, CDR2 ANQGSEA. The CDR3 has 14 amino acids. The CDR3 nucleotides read TGCAGCGTTGCTACTAGTGCGGCCAAAAACATTCAGTACTTC. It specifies CSVATSAAKNIQYF.